The 8 T cell receptor beta chains in this list originate from one sample, sequenced in a study of technical replicates of blood from a handful of donors. Clones were sequenced by immunoSEQ multiplex PCR, and TCRdb holds only the in-frame ones, with some missing. The repertoire consists of more than 70,000 clones, with 75% to 95% occurring once and the leading ten covering under 0.3%. The sequenced sample was T cells isolated from PBMCs. The receptors come from a human donor in good health.

This rearrangement joins TRBV11-3 to TRBJ2-5; D unresolved. Looked up from germline, CDR1 is SGHNT and CDR2 is YENEEA. CDR3 size: 11 residues. The V and J ends lost 4 bases and 2 bases respectively, with 2 bases between them. For the CDR3, the DNA is TGTGCCAGCAGCTCTCAAGAGACCCAGTACTTC. Its translation is CASSSQETQYF.

This clone showed up just once. This chain joins TRBV6-6 and TRBJ1-5; tentatively, D is TRBD1 (5 bases). The CDR3 loop spans 16 amino acids. V was clipped by 6 bases and J by 6 bases, with 21 bases between them. Per the germline V gene, CDR1 is MNHNY and CDR2 is SVGAGI (reference sequence). As DNA, the CDR3 is TGTGCCAGCAGCGACGGGCGGGGGGTGGCAAGTCAGCCCCAGCATTTT. Encoded protein: CASSDGRGVASQPQHF.

CDR3 loop: CASSLDRAGANVLTF. In DNA, the CDR3 is TGCGCCAGCAGCTTGGACAGGGCCGGGGCCAACGTCCTGACTTTC. The V and J genes are TRBV5-1 and TRBJ2-6; possible D gene TRBD1, 6 bases. The germline V gene has CDR1 SGHRS and CDR2 YFSETQ. Trimming took 0 bases from V and 4 from J, leaving 8 bases between them. CDR3 length: 15 amino acids.

The chain recombines TRBV7-6 with TRBJ2-1; 12 bases agree with TRBD2. The V and J ends lost 4 bases and 8 bases, in that order; junction bases with no gene match: 3. Germline V gene data show CDR1 as SGHVS and CDR2 as FNYEAQ. This CDR3 spans 14 amino acids. CDR3 loop: CASSSTSGSDEQFF. The DNA for the CDR3 is TGTGCCAGCAGCTCGACTAGCGGGAGCGATGAGCAGTTCTTC.

The chain links TRBV6-5 to TRBJ2-7, with TRBD1 matching 9 bases. With V trimmed by 2 bases and J by 6 bases, 8 bases remained unmatched. This CDR3 comprises 15 residues. Germline V gene data show CDR1 as MNHEY and CDR2 as SVGAGI. The CDR3 region is CASSYAPGQGFEQYF. The CDR3 DNA reads as TGTGCCAGCAGTTACGCGCCGGGACAGGGATTCGAGCAGTACTTC.

This sequence joins TRBV6-5 and TRBJ2-7; 13 bases line up with TRBD2. The CDR3 totals 14 residues. Germline V CDR1 and CDR2: MNHEY, SVGAGI. Trimming took 5 bases from V and 4 from J; bases not matched to a gene: 2. This chain's CDR3 is CASSRTSGSYEQYF. In DNA, the CDR3 is TGTGCCAGCAGTCGGACTAGCGGGAGTTACGAGCAGTACTTC.

This chain uses TRBV5-1 with TRBJ2-5; D possibly corresponds to TRBD2 (6 bases). CDR3 length: 15 residues. V was clipped by 5 bases and J by 4 bases, with 18 bases between them. The germline V gene encodes CDR1 SGHRS and CDR2 YFSETQ. DNA for the CDR3: TGCGCCAGCAGTCCAACCGGGACTCCAAGAGAGACCCAGTACTTC. Amino acid sequence: CASSPTGTPRETQYF.

Here the CDR3 reads CASSLNRGNIQYF. In DNA, the CDR3 is TGTGCCAGCAGCTTAAACAGGGGAAACATTCAGTACTTC. V and J are TRBV7-8 and TRBJ2-4; 7 bases match TRBD1. The V segment lost 2 bases and the J segment 6 bases; nucleotides outside the gene matches: 1. CDR1 and CDR2 from the germline V gene are SGHVS and FQNEAQ. The CDR3 loop spans 13 amino acids. Using reference TRBV7-8 and TRBJ2-4 for the parts outside the CDR3, the full variable domain is GAGVSQSPRYKVAKRGQDVALRCDPISGHVSLFWYQQALGQGPEFLTYFQNEAQLDKSGLPSDRFFAERPEGSVSTLKIQRTQQEDSAVYLCASSLNRGNIQYFGAGTRLSVL.